This passage covers 28 T cell receptor beta chains from one sample sequenced in a study of blood T cell repertoires in COVID-19. The protocol was immunoSEQ multiplex PCR, while the TCRdb copy is restricted to in-frame clones and leaves out a portion. The sample holds 55,000 to 70,000 clones; about 89% are singletons and the top ten take roughly 6.6%. The material sequenced was peripheral blood. The origin of the receptors is a man aged 60 to 69 with acute or convalescent COVID-19.

V is TRBV9 and J is TRBJ2-5, with 14 nucleotides matching TRBD2. Trimming cost V 3 bases and J 4 bases; bases outside gene matches: 8. Germline V gene data show CDR1 as SGDLS and CDR2 as YYNGEE. The CDR3 extends over 17 amino acids. The CDR3: CASSGTSGGYRGETQYF. CDR3 DNA sequence: TGTGCCAGCAGCGGGACTAGCGGGGGGTATAGGGGAGAGACCCAGTACTTC.

V gene TRBV7-8 combines with J gene TRBJ2-7; 7 bases align to TRBD1. The V and J ends lost 5 bases and 0 bases, in that order; junction bases with no gene match: 7. CDR1 is SGHVS and CDR2 is FQNEAQ in the germline V gene. The CDR3 length is 15 residues. The CDR3 loop is CASSPRAGGSYEQYF. DNA of the CDR3: TGTGCCAGCAGCCCCCGCGCAGGGGGCTCCTACGAGCAGTACTTC.

The sample holds one count of this clone. V usage is TRBV10-3 and J usage is TRBJ2-7, with TRBD2 matching over 8 bases. V lost 3 bases and J lost 2; bases outside the gene matches: 9. This CDR3 region has 16 residues. Germline V gives CDR1 ENHRY, CDR2 SYGVKD. CDR3 bases: TGTGCCATCAGTGACTACGGGAGACTAGCGCCCTACGAGCAGTACTTC. Amino acids: CAISDYGRLAPYEQYF.

This clone was observed a handful of times. The rearrangement uses TRBV11-2 and TRBJ1-1, with D perhaps TRBD1 (5 bases). The CDR3 consists of 15 residues. CDR1 is SGHAT and CDR2 is FQNNGV in the germline V gene. V gave up 3 bases and J gave up 1 base, with 12 bases separating them. The CDR3 spells CASSFREAGNTEAFF. In DNA, the CDR3 is TGTGCCAGCAGCTTCAGGGAAGCAGGGAACACTGAAGCTTTCTTT.

The chain links TRBV9 to TRBJ1-3; D unresolved. The length of the CDR3 is 15 residues. Trimming stripped 3 bases from V and 0 bases from J, with 10 bases between. CDR1 SGDLS and CDR2 YYNGEE come from the germline V gene. CDR3 nucleotide sequence: TGTGCCAGCAGCGGCGACACTTACTCTGGAAACACCATATATTTT. Amino acids: CASSGDTYSGNTIYF. Together with reference TRBV9 and TRBJ1-3, the CDR3 gives the full variable domain: DSGVTQTPKHLITATGQRVTLRCSPRSGDLSVYWYQQSLDQGLQFLIQYYNGEERAKGNILERFSAQQFPDLHSELNLSSLELGDSALYFCASSGDTYSGNTIYFGEGSWLTVV.

The V call is TRBV6-5, the J call TRBJ2-1; D is perhaps TRBD1 (6 bases). V lost 8 bases to trimming and J lost 5 bases, with 13 bases between them. The CDR3 spans 13 residues. Germline V lookup: CDR1 MNHEY, CDR2 SVGAGI. The CDR3 protein is CASHRAGHNEQFF. CDR3 bases: TGTGCCAGCCACAGGGCTGGCCACAATGAGCAGTTCTTC.

The chain combines TRBV27 with TRBJ1-2; 8 bases are shared with TRBD1. Looked up from germline, CDR1 is MNHEY and CDR2 is SMNVEV (reference sequence). The trim removed 3 bases at V and 4 bases at J, leaving 7 bases unmatched. The length of the CDR3 is 15 residues. The CDR3 here is CASSLTAGGPYGYTF. The CDR3 DNA is TGTGCCAGCAGTTTGACCGCAGGGGGCCCCTATGGCTACACCTTC.

This clone was picked up a small number of times. This chain uses TRBV20-1 with TRBJ1-4; weak D call: TRBD1 (6 bases). This CDR3 comprises 15 residues. V was pared by 3 bases and J by 7 bases, with 18 bases between. Germline CDR1 reads DFQATT; CDR2 reads SNEGSKA (reference sequence). Here the CDR3 DNA reads TGCAGTGCTAGTTTCGGGGGGCAGGCAAGTGAAAAACTGTTTTTT. Translating it yields CSASFGGQASEKLFF.

The chain has TRBV6-2 or TRBV6-3 and TRBJ2-5; D remains unclear. Trimming removed 6 bases at V and 6 bases at J, with 8 bases between. CDR1 is MNHEY and CDR2 is SVGEGT in the germline V gene. The CDR3 has 11 residues. CDR3 nucleotide sequence: TGTGCCAGCAGCCGTCGTCAGACCCAGTACTTC. Protein sequence: CASSRRQTQYF.

The CDR3 sequence: CASRNELSNQPQHF. In DNA, the CDR3 is TGTGCCAGCAGGAATGAACTGAGCAATCAGCCCCAGCATTTT. This rearrangement joins TRBV6-5 to TRBJ1-5; D ambiguous. Germline CDR1 MNHEY, CDR2 SVGAGI. V was cut by 6 bases and J by 1 base, with 10 bases left in between. CDR3 length: 14 amino acids.

The rearrangement links TRBV9 to TRBJ1-2; weak D call: TRBD1 (5 bases). The germline CDR1 and CDR2 sequences are SGDLS and YYNGEE. V lost 0 bases, J lost 4 bases, and 13 bases lay in between. The CDR3 has 15 amino acids. CDR3 protein: CASSVEAGITYGYTF. In DNA form, the CDR3 reads TGTGCCAGCAGCGTAGAAGCAGGGATCACCTATGGCTACACCTTC.

The gene calls are TRBV19 and TRBJ2-7, with D possibly matching TRBD1 (5 bases). The germline CDR1 and CDR2 sequences are LNHDA and SQIVND (reference sequence). The ends were cut back, 5 bases at V and 2 bases at J, with 10 bases in the middle. This CDR3 contains 13 residues. The CDR3 here is CASSFGRAYEQYF. For the CDR3, the DNA is TGTGCCAGTAGTTTTGGCAGGGCCTACGAGCAGTACTTC.

The chain employs TRBV4-2 and TRBJ2-5; tentatively, D is TRBD2 (5 bases). CDR1 and CDR2 (germline): LGHNA, YNFKEQ. V was trimmed by 0 bases and J by 5 bases, leaving 10 bases between them. This CDR3 contains 14 residues. CDR3 sequence (DNA): TGTGCCAGCAGCCAAGAGGCCAGAGGGGAGACCCAGTACTTC. Translating it yields CASSQEARGETQYF.

Comment on this clone: At one of its ends the junction is not consistent with the germline gene, which may arise from a read error. The chain joins TRBV12-3 or TRBV12-4 to TRBJ2-3; maybe TRBD2 (5 bases). There are 12 residues in the CDR3. Written as DNA, the CDR3 is TGTGCCAGTGCGGCGGGCCCAGAAACGCAGTATTTT. It is translated as CASAAGPETQYF.

The chain uses TRBV12-3 or TRBV12-4 and TRBJ1-2, with D perhaps TRBD1 (6 bases). The CDR3 spans 11 residues. The V and J ends lost 7 bases and 7 bases respectively, with 10 bases between them. Written as DNA, the CDR3 is TGTGCCAGCATCCAGGGGTTTGGCTACACCTTC. Translation: CASIQGFGYTF.

This clone is deemed medium-sized. The chain recombines TRBV27 with TRBJ1-4, with 7 bases identical to TRBD1. The CDR3 has 14 residues. The germline CDR1 and CDR2 sequences are MNHEY and SMNVEV (reference sequence). With 6 bases clipped from V and 7 bases from J, the junction kept 8 bases outside the gene matches. This CDR3 reads CASSPGQWGEKLFF. CDR3 in DNA: TGTGCCAGCAGCCCGGGACAGTGGGGTGAAAAACTGTTTTTT.

This chain uses TRBV6-4 with TRBJ1-4, with D unclear. The V end was cut by 0 bases, the J end by 3 bases, with 8 bases between. The germline gives CDR1 MRHNA, CDR2 SNTAGT. This CDR3 is 15 amino acids long. CDR3 protein: CASSDSRGSNEKLFF. CDR3 DNA: TGTGCCAGCAGTGACTCACGGGGTTCTAATGAAAAACTGTTTTTT.

The DNA for the CDR3 is TGTGCCAGCAGTGAAGGTCTCGATGGCTACACCTTC. Translation gives CASSEGLDGYTF. The chain couples TRBV6-1 to TRBJ1-2; no clear D. Germline-derived CDR1 and CDR2 are MNHNS and SASEGT. The V gene lost 1 base and the J gene lost 6 bases, with 6 bases spanning the gap. The CDR3 totals 12 residues.

V and J are TRBV29-1 and TRBJ2-5; 7 nucleotides agree with TRBD1. Germline lookup yields CDR1 SQVTM and CDR2 ANQGSEA. Trimming at V came to 7 bases and at J to 5 bases, leaving 10 bases not matched to a gene. The CDR3 sequence is 13 residues long. The DNA for the CDR3 is TGCAGCGCTCTGAGGGGGCGCGGGGAGACCCAGTACTTC. Amino acids: CSALRGRGETQYF.

The V gene is TRBV7-8, the J gene TRBJ2-7, with TRBD2 identical over 8 bases. The V gene's germline CDR1 is SGHVS and CDR2 FQNEAQ. V was clipped by 1 base and J by 0 bases; unmatched bases: 17. The CDR3 length is 20 residues. Here the CDR3 reads CASSLESGGLIAEHSYEQYF. CDR3 bases: TGTGCCAGCAGCTTAGAGAGCGGGGGCCTGATAGCTGAACACTCCTACGAGCAGTACTTC.

The V call is TRBV6-2 or TRBV6-3, the J call TRBJ1-2, with 7 bases fitting TRBD1. With 5 bases clipped from V and 7 bases from J, the junction kept 7 bases outside the gene matches. The CDR3 loop spans 13 amino acids. In germline, CDR1 is MNHEY, CDR2 SVGEGT. Written as DNA, the CDR3 is TGTGCCAGCAGTCCCACAGGGGATCGTGGCTACACCTTC. Translation gives CASSPTGDRGYTF.

The gene calls are TRBV3-1 (or the pseudogene TRBV3-2) and TRBJ2-3; D gene uncertain. The CDR3 is 16 residues long. V was pared by 0 bases and J by 0 bases, with 10 bases between. Germline CDR1 LGHDT, CDR2 YNNKEL (reference sequence). The CDR3 here is CASSQDGDTSTDTQYF. For the CDR3, the DNA is TGTGCCAGCAGCCAAGACGGCGACACTAGCACAGATACGCAGTATTTT.

The genes are TRBV19 and TRBJ1-1, with D perhaps TRBD1 (6 bases). Germline V lookup: CDR1 LNHDA, CDR2 SQIVND (reference sequence). With 3 bases removed from V and 5 bases from J, the gap between germline ends came to 16 bases. The CDR3 runs 15 residues. The CDR3 bases are TGTGCCAGTAGTATCTCACAGGGAAGTAGAACTGAAGCTTTCTTT. This translates into CASSISQGSRTEAFF.

The gene calls are TRBV14 and TRBJ2-5; 10 nucleotides align to TRBD1. The CDR3 runs 15 residues. V shed 4 bases and J 4 bases; nucleotides not matched to a gene: 6. Looked up from germline, CDR1 is SGHDN and CDR2 is FVKESK. Here the CDR3 DNA reads TGTGCCAGCAGCCCACGGACAGGGGGTGCAGAGACCCAGTACTTC. The encoded protein is CASSPRTGGAETQYF.

The rearrangement uses TRBV3-1 (or the pseudogene TRBV3-2) and TRBJ2-3, with 11 bases lining up with TRBD2. With V trimmed by 4 bases and J by 0 bases, 3 bases remained unmatched. This CDR3 comprises 16 residues. Per germline, CDR1 LGHDT and CDR2 YNNKEL (reference sequence). CDR3 loop: CASSPRTSGSTDTQYF. DNA of the CDR3: TGTGCCAGCAGCCCCCGGACTAGCGGGAGCACAGATACGCAGTATTTT.

The chain joins TRBV19 to TRBJ2-7, with TRBD2 as a possible D gene (5 bases). Germline assignment: CDR1 LNHDA and CDR2 SQIVND (reference sequence). The V gene lost 3 bases and the J gene lost 5 bases, with 20 bases spanning the gap. The CDR3 totals 16 residues. The CDR3 sequence: CASSIFPVSYSDEQYF. The CDR3, as DNA: TGTGCCAGTAGTATTTTTCCCGTATCGTATAGCGACGAGCAGTACTTC.

This clone came up a few times. Here the CDR3 reads CASSSRPQTGEAFF. Here the CDR3 DNA reads TGTGCCAGCAGTTCCAGACCCCAGACAGGGGAAGCTTTCTTT. This sequence joins TRBV27 and TRBJ1-1, with TRBD1 matching 7 bases. The germline CDR1 and CDR2 sequences are MNHEY and SMNVEV (reference sequence). The CDR3 contains 14 residues. The V segment lost 4 bases and the J segment 8 bases; nucleotides outside the gene matches: 10.

The chain uses TRBV19 and TRBJ1-5; D is possibly TRBD1 (6 bases). The CDR3 runs 15 residues. Germline V CDR1 and CDR2: LNHDA, SQIVND (reference sequence). The V gene lost 6 bases and the J gene lost 4 bases, with 16 bases spanning the gap. In DNA, the CDR3 is TGTGCCAGTAGCTACGCCGCCGGGACAAATCAGCCCCAGCATTTT. Protein: CASSYAAGTNQPQHF.